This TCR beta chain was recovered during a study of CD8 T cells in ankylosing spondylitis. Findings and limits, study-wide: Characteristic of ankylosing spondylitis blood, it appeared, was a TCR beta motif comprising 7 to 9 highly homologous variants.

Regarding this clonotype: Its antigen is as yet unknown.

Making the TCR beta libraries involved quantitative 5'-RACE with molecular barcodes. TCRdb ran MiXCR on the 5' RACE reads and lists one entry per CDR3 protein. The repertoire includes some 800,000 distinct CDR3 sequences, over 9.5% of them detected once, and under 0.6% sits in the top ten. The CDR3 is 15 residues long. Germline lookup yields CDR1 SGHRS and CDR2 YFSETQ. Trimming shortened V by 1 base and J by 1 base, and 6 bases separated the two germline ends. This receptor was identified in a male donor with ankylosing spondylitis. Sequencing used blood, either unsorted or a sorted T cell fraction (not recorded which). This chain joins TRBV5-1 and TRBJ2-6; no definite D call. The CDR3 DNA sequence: TGCGCCAGCAGCTTGATGGTATCTGGGGCCAACGTCCTGACTTTC. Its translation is CASSLMVSGANVLTF.